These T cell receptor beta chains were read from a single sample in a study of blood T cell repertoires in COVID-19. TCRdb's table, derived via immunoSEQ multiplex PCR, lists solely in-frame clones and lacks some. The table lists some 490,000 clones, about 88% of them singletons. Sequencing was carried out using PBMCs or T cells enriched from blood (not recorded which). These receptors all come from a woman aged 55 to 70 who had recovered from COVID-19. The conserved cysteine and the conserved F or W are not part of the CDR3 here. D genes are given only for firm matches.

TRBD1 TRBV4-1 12 ASGGQGNTGELF
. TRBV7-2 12 ASSLVWTSNEQF
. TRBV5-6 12 ASSLYDSSYEQY
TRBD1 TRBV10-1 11 ASTNRGHQPQH
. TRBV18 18 ASSPPGARGNLGSGNTIY
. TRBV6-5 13 ASTQAPEHQETQY
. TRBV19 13 ASSRTGPLRSEQY
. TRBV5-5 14 ASSLGEPRGSTEAF
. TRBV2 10 ASRDDREDQY
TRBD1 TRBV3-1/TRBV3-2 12 ASSQGTGVGEQY
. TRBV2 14 ASSEAEGAGRDTQY
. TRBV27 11 ASSLNAGNTIY
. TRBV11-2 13 ASSLSTGARYEQY
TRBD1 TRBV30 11 AWSPSGTGGYT
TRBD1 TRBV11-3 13 ATDSFTGGRYEQY
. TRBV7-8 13 ASSWGTFYNSPLH
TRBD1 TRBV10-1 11 ASGGQGTDTQY
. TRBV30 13 AWSVFTSGTTEAF
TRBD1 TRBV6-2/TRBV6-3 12 ASSHRGYGGELF
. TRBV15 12 ATSRALSGETQY
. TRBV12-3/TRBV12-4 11 ASSFAGYTEAF
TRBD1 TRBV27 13 ASSSQGVGGNTIY
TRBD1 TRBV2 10 ASRTGDYGYT
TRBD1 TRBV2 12 ASSPGQGHTEAF
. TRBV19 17 ASSMGARGGRGSNQPQH
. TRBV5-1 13 ASSFSGESTGELF
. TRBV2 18 ASRDVGWAGPTQSSYGYT
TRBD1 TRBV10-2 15 ASSVSLDRGVNSPLH
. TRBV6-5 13 ASSVGSLMNTEAF
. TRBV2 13 ASRLLGSPNTEAF
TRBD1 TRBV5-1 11 ASSQTGNYGYT
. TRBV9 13 ASSVGPPPGNTIY
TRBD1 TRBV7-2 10 ASSLSGGMQY